One and the same sample provided the 17 T cell receptor beta chains below, sequenced in a study of T cell repertoires in cytomegalovirus infection. TCRdb re-derived calls from the reads in MiXCR, one entry per CDR3 protein. The sample lists 200,000 or so distinct CDR3 sequences; 28% were seen once. The sample was PBMCs. The receptors shown here come from a human donor in good health (CMV status not recorded). Some clones in this sample may be carry-over from other donors' samples.

The chain uses TRBV23-1 and TRBJ2-7; TRBD2 aligns across 16 bases. TRBV23-1 falls under the ORF class, with uncertain function. Germline trimming cut 4 bases from V and 2 bases from J; bases unmatched to any gene: 8. This CDR3 region has 18 residues. The CDR3 sequence: CASSLLPGLAGGTYEQYF. CDR3 sequence (DNA): TGCGCCAGCAGTCTATTACCGGGACTAGCGGGGGGGACCTACGAGCAGTACTTC.

The chain couples TRBV7-9 to TRBJ1-2, with D hard to call. This CDR3 comprises 14 residues. Germline lookup yields CDR1 SEHNR and CDR2 FQNEAQ (reference sequence). V was cut by 5 bases and J by 4 bases, with 14 bases left in between. The CDR3 coding sequence is TGTGCCAGCAGCCCACCCGAACAGATCTATGGCTACACCTTC. This encodes CASSPPEQIYGYTF.

This clonotype was picked up many times. V usage is TRBV12-3 or TRBV12-4 and J usage is TRBJ1-5, with D uncertain. Between the trimmed V and J ends, which lost 3 bases and 2 bases, there was a span of 11 bases. This CDR3 has 15 residues. CDR3 residues: CASSFDRMGNQPQHF. The CDR3 nucleotides read TGTGCCAGCAGTTTCGACCGTATGGGCAATCAGCCCCAGCATTTT.

The genes are TRBV4-1 and TRBJ2-1; 7 nucleotides agree with TRBD1. The ends lost 0 bases at V and 8 bases at J; junction bases unmatched: 16. Germline V gene data show CDR1 as MGHRA and CDR2 as YSYEKL. The CDR3 extends over 18 amino acids. The CDR3 reads CASSQDLPPWTGLDEQFF. CDR3 sequence (DNA): TGCGCCAGCAGCCAAGATTTGCCACCTTGGACAGGCTTGGATGAGCAGTTCTTC.

This chain joins TRBV2 and TRBJ2-4; D unclear. V lost 4 bases and J 5 bases, leaving 12 bases between the germline ends. The germline V gene has CDR1 SNHLY and CDR2 FYNNEI. The CDR3 has 14 residues. CDR3 sequence (DNA): TGTGCCAGCAGTGTAAGGCTAGTGGAAAACATTCAGTACTTC. Its translation: CASSVRLVENIQYF.

This rearrangement joins TRBV2 to TRBJ2-2, with D perhaps being TRBD1 or TRBD2 (6 bases each). Trimming stripped 8 bases from V and 4 bases from J, with 17 bases between. CDR1 SNHLY and CDR2 FYNNEI come from the germline V gene. The CDR3 has 15 amino acids. The CDR3 bases are TGTGCCAGCGGGGGGCGAGGGGGAGTCACCGGGGAGCTGTTTTTT. Amino acid sequence: CASGGRGGVTGELFF.

This clonotype was observed a few times. The chain joins TRBV4-3 to TRBJ1-2; TRBD1 is a possible D gene (5 bases). CDR1 and CDR2 from the germline V gene are LGHNA and YSLEER. Trimming removed 0 bases at V and 2 bases at J, with 19 bases between. The CDR3 sequence is 18 residues long. CDR3 in DNA: TGCGCCAGCAGCCAAGACAACATGCAGGCAGGGCTGAACTATGGCTACACCTTC. This encodes CASSQDNMQAGLNYGYTF.

This clonotype appeared many times. J is TRBJ2-3 and V is TRBV11-2; D unclear. Trimming removed 0 bases at V and 5 bases at J, with 6 bases between. Germline V gene sequence: CDR1 SGHAT, CDR2 FQNNGV. The CDR3 totals 13 residues. DNA of the CDR3: TGTGCCAGCAGCTTAGAACAGATAGATACGCAGTATTTT. Amino acid sequence: CASSLEQIDTQYF.

The sample holds many counts of this clonotype. The chain employs TRBV7-2 and TRBJ2-1; TRBD2 matches at 7 bases. This CDR3 is 14 amino acids long. V was pared by 1 base and J by 6 bases, with 3 bases of the junction left unmatched. In germline, CDR1 is SGHTA, CDR2 FQGNSA. The CDR3 DNA follows: TGTGCCAGCAGCTTAGGAGGGACTACCAATGAGCAGTTCTTC. This gives the protein CASSLGGTTNEQFF. Drawing the rest from reference TRBV7-2 and TRBJ2-1, the complete variable domain is GAGVSQSPSNKVTEKGKDVELRCDPISGHTALYWYRQSLGQGLEFLIYFQGNSAPDKSGLPSDRFSAERTGGSVSTLTIQRTQQEDSAVYLCASSLGGTTNEQFFGPGTRLTVL.

There are a few counts of this clonotype. V is TRBV7-6 and J is TRBJ2-2, with D perhaps TRBD1 (5 bases). Germline lookup yields CDR1 SGHVS and CDR2 FNYEAQ. V was cut by 5 bases and J by 4 bases, with 14 bases left in between. This CDR3 region has 15 residues. The CDR3 spells CASSPQGGATGELFF. DNA for the CDR3: TGTGCCAGCAGCCCTCAGGGCGGCGCCACCGGGGAGCTGTTTTTT.

Only a few counts were recorded for this clonotype. This chain links TRBV7-3 with TRBJ2-3; 11 bases match TRBD2. This CDR3 comprises 17 residues. Germline CDR1 and CDR2: SGHTA and FQGTGA. With 1 base clipped from V and 5 bases from J, the junction kept 8 bases outside the gene matches. In nucleotides, the CDR3 is TGTGCCAGCAGCTTAATTACTAGCGGGGGTATAGGAGATACGCAGTATTTT. This encodes CASSLITSGGIGDTQYF.

This clonotype was detected ten times or more. The chain employs TRBV7-2 and TRBJ2-5; D gene uncertain. This CDR3 contains 12 residues. Germline CDR1 SGHTA, CDR2 FQGNSA. With 5 bases removed from V and 5 bases from J, the gap between germline ends came to 9 bases. The CDR3 DNA follows: TGTGCCAGCAGCCAGCAAGGGGAGACCCAGTACTTC. It encodes CASSQQGETQYF.

The chain uses TRBV4-2 and TRBJ2-1, with D perhaps matching TRBD2 (5 bases). V was clipped by 0 bases and J by 15 bases, with 12 bases between them. CDR1 and CDR2 (germline): LGHNA, YNFKEQ. This CDR3 is 12 amino acids long. CDR3 region: CASSQDGLLLFF. CDR3 in DNA: TGTGCCAGCAGCCAAGATGGACTCCTACTGTTCTTC.

A word on this clonotype: A read error may be the cause here, since a much bigger clone is one base away. The chain uses TRBV7-2 and TRBJ1-2, with 7 bases identical to TRBD1. This CDR3 region has 16 residues. Germline V CDR1 and CDR2: SGHTA, FQGNSA. In DNA form, the CDR3 reads TGTGCCAGCAGCTTAGCCGCAGGGGGGTATGACTATGGCTACTCCTTC. This translates into CASSLAAGGYDYGYSF.

This clonotype was seen more than once but under ten times. The genes are TRBV30 and TRBJ2-5, with 8 bases identical to TRBD1. The CDR3 length is 14 residues. After removal of 3 bases from V and 0 bases from J, the junction contained 3 bases not matched to a gene. Germline values: CDR1 GTSNPN, CDR2 SVGIG (reference sequence). The CDR3 protein is CAWSGDRYQETQYF. The DNA of the CDR3 is TGTGCCTGGAGCGGGGACAGGTACCAAGAGACCCAGTACTTC.

This clonotype was counted a few times. The genes are TRBV2 and TRBJ1-6; D not certain. The ends were cut back, 4 bases at V and 8 bases at J, with 9 bases in the middle. CDR1 is SNHLY, CDR2 FYNNEI, per germline. The CDR3 totals 13 residues. CDR3 amino acids: CASSVREDSPLHF. The CDR3 coding sequence is TGTGCCAGCAGTGTGAGGGAGGATTCACCCCTCCACTTT.

This clonotype has ten or more counts. The genes are TRBV29-1 and TRBJ2-1; 8 bases align to TRBD2. The CDR3 sequence is 13 residues long. CDR1 is SQVTM and CDR2 is ANQGSEA in the germline V gene. With V trimmed by 3 bases and J by 7 bases, 5 bases remained unmatched. The CDR3 reads CSVDRGGRNEQFF. In DNA, the CDR3 is TGCAGCGTTGATCGGGGGGGCCGGAATGAGCAGTTCTTC.